The source of this T cell receptor (beta chain) is a study of T cells in Graves' hyperthyroidism and ophthalmopathy. Regarding the study as a whole: Appearing also in blood were most of the thyroid clonotypes expanded above 0.001.

It was uncontrolled infection, other autoimmune disease, pregnancy or lactation that excluded patients. The CDR3 runs to 14 residues. Germline V gene data show CDR1 as SGHTA and CDR2 as FQGNSA. Comments on this clonotype: The target antigen is unknown. At one end, the junction sequence differs from germline, possibly due to a read error.

The CDR3 regions of TCR beta were amplified from RNA transcripts. RT-PCR in the first round (using the HTBI primer set) targeted the TCR CDR3. TCRdb redid the calling of the multiplex PCR reads with MiXCR, one entry per CDR3 protein. The data show about 700,000 distinct CDR3 sequences, 45% seen once. The sequenced material came from peripheral blood or thyroid tissue (not recorded which). The chain carries TRBV7-2 and TRBJ1-1; D not resolved. The clonotype was recovered from an adult man with Graves' disease, either hyperthyroidism or ophthalmopathy (not recorded which). DNA for the CDR3: TGTGCCAGCAGGTTAGAGCTGAGGAACACTGAAGCTTTCTTT. Amino acids: CASRLELRNTEAFF. Full variable domain (outside the CDR3, taken from reference TRBV7-2 and TRBJ1-1): GAGVSQSPSNKVTEKGKDVELRCDPISGHTALYWYRQSLGQGLEFLIYFQGNSAPDKSGLPSDRFSAERTGGSVSTLTIQRTQQEDSAVYLCASRLELRNTEAFFGQGTRLTVV.